Only one count was recorded for the clone carrying this T cell receptor beta chain. Profiling relied on immunoSEQ multiplex PCR, and the TCRdb table lists in-frame clones only, not all of them. The table has 65,000 to 90,000 clones, approximately 92% seen once; the top ten hold about 2.2%. This record comes from a study of T cell changes during pregnancy in multiple sclerosis. The CDR3 contains 15 residues. Per germline, CDR1 SGHRS and CDR2 YFSETQ. V dropped 0 bases and J dropped 6 bases, with 10 bases sitting between them. The sequence was obtained from a female donor with multiple sclerosis, enrolled in a pregnancy study. The source material was peripheral blood, sampled before pregnancy. The J gene is TRBJ1-6, the V gene TRBV5-1; D gene uncertain. The CDR3 DNA reads as TGCGCCAGCAGCTTGGCCGGGGAAGGTAATTCACCCCTCCACTTT. Residues: CASSLAGEGNSPLHF.